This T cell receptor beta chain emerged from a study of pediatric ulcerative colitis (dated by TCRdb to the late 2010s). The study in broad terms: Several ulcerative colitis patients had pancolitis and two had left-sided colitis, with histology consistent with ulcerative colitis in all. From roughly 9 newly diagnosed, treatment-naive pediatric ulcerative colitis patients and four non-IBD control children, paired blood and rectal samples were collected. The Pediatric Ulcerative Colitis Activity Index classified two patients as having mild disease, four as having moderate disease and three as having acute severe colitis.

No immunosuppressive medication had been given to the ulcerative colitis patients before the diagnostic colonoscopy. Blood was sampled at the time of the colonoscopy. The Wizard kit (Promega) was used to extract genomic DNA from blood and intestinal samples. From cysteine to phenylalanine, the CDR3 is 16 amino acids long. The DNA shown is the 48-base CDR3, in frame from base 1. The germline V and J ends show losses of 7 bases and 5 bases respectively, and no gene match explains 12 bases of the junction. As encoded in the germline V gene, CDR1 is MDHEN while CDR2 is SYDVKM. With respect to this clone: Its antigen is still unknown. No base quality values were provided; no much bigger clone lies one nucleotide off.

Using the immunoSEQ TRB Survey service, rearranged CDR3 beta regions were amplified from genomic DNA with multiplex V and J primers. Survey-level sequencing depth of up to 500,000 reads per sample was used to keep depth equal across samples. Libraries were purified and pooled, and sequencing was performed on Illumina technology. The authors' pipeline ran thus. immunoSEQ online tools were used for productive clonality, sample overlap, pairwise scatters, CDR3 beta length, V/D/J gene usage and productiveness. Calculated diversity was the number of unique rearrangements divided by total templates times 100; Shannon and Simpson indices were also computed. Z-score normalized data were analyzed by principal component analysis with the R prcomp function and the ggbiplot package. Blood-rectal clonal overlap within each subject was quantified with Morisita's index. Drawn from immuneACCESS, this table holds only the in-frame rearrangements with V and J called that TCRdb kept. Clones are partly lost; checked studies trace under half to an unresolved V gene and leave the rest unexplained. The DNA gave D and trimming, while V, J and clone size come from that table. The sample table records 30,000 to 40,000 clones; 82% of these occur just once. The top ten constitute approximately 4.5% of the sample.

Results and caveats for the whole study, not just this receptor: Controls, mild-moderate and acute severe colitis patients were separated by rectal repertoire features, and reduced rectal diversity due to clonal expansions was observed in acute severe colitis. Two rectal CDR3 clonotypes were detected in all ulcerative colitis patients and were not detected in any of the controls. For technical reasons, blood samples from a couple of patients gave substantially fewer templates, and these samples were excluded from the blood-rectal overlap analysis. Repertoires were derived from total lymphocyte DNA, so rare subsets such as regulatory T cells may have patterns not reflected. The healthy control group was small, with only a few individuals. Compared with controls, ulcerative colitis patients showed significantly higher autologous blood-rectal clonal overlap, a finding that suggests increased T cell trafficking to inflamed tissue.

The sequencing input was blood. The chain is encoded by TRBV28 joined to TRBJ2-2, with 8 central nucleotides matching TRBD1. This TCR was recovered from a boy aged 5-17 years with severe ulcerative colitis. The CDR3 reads CASKGRNRGVTGELFF. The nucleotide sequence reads TGTGCCAGCAAGGGAAGAAACAGGGGGGTGACCGGGGAGCTGTTTTTT.